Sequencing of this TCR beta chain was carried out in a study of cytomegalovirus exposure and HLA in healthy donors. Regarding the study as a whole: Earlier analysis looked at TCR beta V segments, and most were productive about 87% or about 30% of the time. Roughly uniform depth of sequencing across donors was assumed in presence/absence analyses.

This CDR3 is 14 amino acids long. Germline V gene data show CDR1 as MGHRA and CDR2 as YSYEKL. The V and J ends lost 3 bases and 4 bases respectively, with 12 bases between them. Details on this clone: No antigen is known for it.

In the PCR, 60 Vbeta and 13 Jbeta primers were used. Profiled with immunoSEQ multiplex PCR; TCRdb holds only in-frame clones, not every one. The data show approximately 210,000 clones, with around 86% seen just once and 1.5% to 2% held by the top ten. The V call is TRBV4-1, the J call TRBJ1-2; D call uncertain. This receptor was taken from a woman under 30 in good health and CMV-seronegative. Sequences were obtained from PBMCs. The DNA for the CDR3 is TGCGCCAGCAGCCAGATTCTTGAGCGCTATGGCTACACCTTC. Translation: CASSQILERYGYTF.